Below are 21 T cell receptor beta chains sequenced from a single sample in a study of blood T cell repertoires in COVID-19. Libraries were prepared by immunoSEQ multiplex PCR; TCRdb keeps only in-frame clonotypes and omits some of them. Of tens of thousands of clones listed, over 80% were seen once; the top ten hold 11%. The sequenced sample consisted of peripheral blood. These receptors were taken from a human donor in a cohort sampled during active COVID-19.

This clone was seen just once. J is TRBJ1-2 and V is TRBV2, with D uncertain. CDR3 length equals 14 residues. Germline V gene sequence: CDR1 SNHLY, CDR2 FYNNEI. V lost 5 bases, J lost 7 bases, and 17 bases lay in between. As DNA, the CDR3 is TGTGCCAGCAGTACATCCCGGGATCTGGGTGGCTACACCTTC. Translation: CASSTSRDLGGYTF.

The genes are TRBV21-1 and TRBJ2-7; the D call of TRBD2 is as the table states it, not checked on the DNA. TRBV21-1 is flagged as a pseudogene. The CDR3 contains 15 residues. The CDR3 DNA sequence: TGTGCCAGCATCGGAGGGGGGACTAGCATTATCGGGCAGTACTTC. It codes for CASIGGGTSIIGQYF.

In DNA form, the CDR3 reads TGTGCCAGCAGCCAAGGCCAGTATGGCTACACCTTC. Translation: CASSQGQYGYTF. The V call is TRBV3-1 (or the pseudogene TRBV3-2), the J call TRBJ1-2, with D uncertain. Germline V gene data show CDR1 as LGHDT and CDR2 as YNNKEL (reference sequence). The CDR3 runs 12 residues. Trimming cost V 1 base and J 5 bases, with 5 bases left between them.

J is TRBJ2-7 and V is TRBV11-2; 7 bases line up with TRBD2. CDR1 and CDR2 (germline): SGHAT, FQNNGV. This CDR3 is 14 amino acids long. J was trimmed by 5 bases and V by 5 bases; bases with no gene match: 9. The CDR3 DNA reads as TGTGCCAGCAGCCCCCTGCTAGCGGTCCACGAGCAGTACTTC. Translation: CASSPLLAVHEQYF.

V usage is TRBV28 and J usage is TRBJ2-2, with 8 bases identical to TRBD2. Losses at the gene ends were 3 bases for V and 5 bases for J; bases not matched to a gene: 5. Germline V CDR1 and CDR2: MDHEN, SYDVKM. The CDR3 loop spans 15 amino acids. The DNA for the CDR3 is TGTGCCAGCAGTTTCGGGAGGGCGGGGACCGGGGAGCTGTTTTTT. Its translation is CASSFGRAGTGELFF.

The rearrangement joins TRBV30 to TRBJ2-7, with D perhaps TRBD2 (7 bases). V lost 3 bases and J 3 bases, leaving 18 bases between the germline ends. This CDR3 has 15 residues. Germline V gene lookup returns CDR1 GTSNPN and CDR2 SVGIG (reference sequence). Here the CDR3 reads CAWSKERDKDYEQYF. The CDR3 DNA follows: TGTGCCTGGAGCAAAGAGCGGGACAAAGACTACGAGCAGTACTTC.

The chain combines TRBV29-1 with TRBJ2-7; 8 bases line up with TRBD2. J was trimmed by 4 bases and V by 8 bases; bases with no gene match: 7. Germline CDR1 is SQVTM and CDR2 is ANQGSEA. The CDR3 sequence is 12 residues long. CDR3 amino acids: CSFRTSSYEQYF. DNA for the CDR3: TGCAGCTTCCGGACTAGCAGTTACGAGCAGTACTTC.

Here the CDR3 DNA reads TGTGCCAGCAGCCCGGATGGACAGGCTATAACTGCTTTCTTT. Amino acid sequence: CASSPDGQAITAFF. The V and J genes are TRBV5-6 and TRBJ1-1; 7 nucleotides align to TRBD1. CDR3 length: 14 residues. From germline, CDR1 is SGHDT and CDR2 YYEEEE. The trim removed 4 bases at V and 11 bases at J, leaving 14 bases unmatched. Based on the CDR3 plus reference TRBV5-6 and TRBJ1-1, the full variable domain is DAGVTQSPTHLIKTRGQQVTLRCSPKSGHDTVSWYQQALGQGPQFIFQYYEEEERQRGNFPDRFSGHQFPNYSSELNVNALLLGDSALYLCASSPDGQAITAFFGQGTRLTVV.

This clone has more than one count but fewer than ten. The gene calls are TRBV7-9 and TRBJ2-7; D gene ambiguous. CDR1 is SEHNR, CDR2 FQNEAQ, per germline (reference sequence). Trimming removed 4 bases from V and 5 bases from J, with 15 bases in between. The CDR3 contains 14 residues. DNA for the CDR3: TGTGCCAGCAGCTCCACCTCAGAGGTTAACGAGCAGTACTTC. This sequence encodes CASSSTSEVNEQYF. Based on the CDR3 plus reference TRBV7-9 and TRBJ2-7, the full variable domain is DTGVSQNPRHKITKRGQNVTFRCDPISEHNRLYWYRQTLGQGPEFLTYFQNEAQLEKSRLLSDRFSAERPKGSFSTLEIQRTEQGDSAMYLCASSSTSEVNEQYFGPGTRLTVT.

Only a few counts were recorded for this clone. A junction end diverges from the germline sequence, so it may reflect a read error. J is TRBJ2-7 and V is TRBV7-8; 10 bases match TRBD2. The CDR3 totals 14 residues. Germline V CDR1 and CDR2: SGHVS, FQNEAQ. CDR3 DNA sequence: TGTGCCAGCAGCCTAGCGGGAGAACTCGGCGAGCAGTACTTC. Its translation is CASSLAGELGEQYF.

The chain is built from TRBV5-5 and TRBJ1-1; D ambiguous. This CDR3 is built from 13 residues. Trimming removed 0 bases from V and 3 bases from J, with 6 bases in between. Germline V gene lookup returns CDR1 SGHKS and CDR2 YYEKEE (reference sequence). The CDR3 spells CASSLAGDTEAFF. The CDR3 nucleotides are TGTGCCAGCAGCTTGGCCGGGGACACTGAAGCTTTCTTT.

Concerning this clone: A read error is likely, as this CDR3 ends without the conserved phenylalanine or tryptophan. This chain links TRBV6-5 with TRBJ1-1; no clear D. Germline V gene sequence: CDR1 MNHEY, CDR2 SVGAGI. This CDR3 contains 14 residues. V lost 5 bases and J 2 bases, leaving 12 bases between the germline ends. CDR3 protein: CASSPSTVNTEAFL. Here the CDR3 DNA reads TGTGCCAGCAGTCCCTCGACTGTAAACACTGAAGCTTTCCTT.

The gene calls are TRBV10-1 and TRBJ2-2; D gene ambiguous. Trimming removed 8 bases from V and 1 base from J, with 17 bases in between. Germline V gene sequence: CDR1 WNHNN, CDR2 SYGVQD (reference sequence). The CDR3 covers 16 residues. The CDR3 DNA follows: TGCGCCAGCTCCATCTCTACCACGGTGAACACCGGGGAGCTGTTTTTT. Residues: CASSISTTVNTGELFF.

The chain joins TRBV2 to TRBJ2-5; TRBD2 aligns across 12 bases. After removal of 6 bases from V and 1 base from J, the junction contained 12 bases not matched to a gene. CDR1 is SNHLY and CDR2 is FYNNEI in the germline V gene. The CDR3 has 18 amino acids. CDR3 region: CASRRLAGALGRQETQYF. Written as DNA, the CDR3 is TGTGCCAGCAGAAGACTAGCGGGGGCGCTTGGACGCCAAGAGACCCAGTACTTC.

V usage is TRBV5-1 and J usage is TRBJ1-2; 10 bases map to TRBD1. Germline lookup yields CDR1 SGHRS and CDR2 YFSETQ. The CDR3 runs to 14 residues. V shed 2 bases, J shed 13 bases, and the junction held 11 bases outside the gene matches. CDR3 bases: TGCGCCAGCAGCTTCTGGGAGGGACAGGGGCTGTTCACCTTC. Translation gives CASSFWEGQGLFTF.

V usage is TRBV18 and J usage is TRBJ1-4, with TRBD1 identical over 12 bases. Germline loops: CDR1 KGHSH, CDR2 LQKENI. After removal of 6 bases from V and 6 bases from J, the junction contained 5 bases not matched to a gene. There are 15 residues in the CDR3. The CDR3 sequence: CASSQGQGAYEKLFF. CDR3 coding DNA: TGTGCCAGCTCTCAGGGACAGGGGGCTTATGAAAAACTGTTTTTT.

A few counts support this clone. This CDR3 reads CASSPRTSNEQFF. DNA of the CDR3: TGTGCCAGCAGCCCCCGGACAAGCAATGAGCAGTTCTTC. The chain recombines TRBV7-9 with TRBJ2-1, with D maybe TRBD1 (5 bases). This CDR3 is 13 amino acids long. V lost 5 bases and J 6 bases, leaving 11 bases between the germline ends. Germline V gene sequence: CDR1 SEHNR, CDR2 FQNEAQ (reference sequence).

The chain is built from TRBV28 and TRBJ1-5; D not certain. CDR1 MDHEN and CDR2 SYDVKM come from the germline V gene. V lost 1 base to trimming and J lost 3 bases, with 10 bases between them. This CDR3 has 15 residues. The CDR3 here is CASSLSGSINQPQHF. The CDR3 region has the DNA TGTGCCAGCAGTTTATCGGGGTCCATCAATCAGCCCCAGCATTTT.

CDR3 nucleotides: TGTGCCAGCAGCAACGACAGGGCGAGGCTTGAGCAGTTCTTC. It translates to CASSNDRARLEQFF. The chain couples TRBV11-2 to TRBJ2-1, with 7 bases identical to TRBD1. Germline CDR1 and CDR2: SGHAT and FQNNGV. The J segment lost 9 bases and the V segment lost 5 bases, leaving 10 bases of the junction unmatched. This CDR3 region has 14 residues.

This sequence joins TRBV5-1 and TRBJ1-4, with D perhaps TRBD1 (5 bases). Germline V CDR1 and CDR2: SGHRS, YFSETQ. The CDR3 is 15 residues long. V was shortened by 0 bases and J by 3 bases, with 9 bases between the two germline ends. The CDR3 bases are TGCGCCAGCAGCTTGGAGGGGTCCCCTAATGAAAAACTGTTTTTT. It encodes CASSLEGSPNEKLFF.

V and J are TRBV19 and TRBJ1-5; D gene uncertain. With 6 bases removed from V and 4 bases from J, the gap between germline ends came to 16 bases. The germline CDR1 and CDR2 sequences are LNHDA and SQIVND (reference sequence). CDR3 size: 15 residues. In nucleotides, the CDR3 is TGTGCCAGTAGCACCCCAAGGACGGGGAATCAGCCCCAGCATTTT. It specifies CASSTPRTGNQPQHF.